This section outlines one T cell receptor (beta chain) sequence together with its context. The record originates from a study of blood T cell repertoires in COVID-19. Study-wide context: Collection of acute and convalescent COVID-19 samples took place in the United States, Italy and Spain. T cells, B-cell-depleted T cells, or PBMCs supplied cDNA or gDNA.

Per the authors' pipeline: From reference gene primer amplification, estimates of nucleated cell counts were derived. TCRdb keeps only in-frame clones here, not all; method: immunoSEQ multiplex PCR. V and J calls and clone size are given by that table; D and trimming were obtained from the DNA. The sample carries fewer than 150,000 clones, approximately 85% recorded once. The germline CDR1 and CDR2 sequences are SGDLS and YYNGEE. The J segment lost 5 bases and the V segment lost 4 bases, leaving 7 bases of the junction unmatched. The CDR3 covers 16 residues. The sequence was obtained from a woman of 80 years or more with acute or convalescent COVID-19. The chain combines TRBV9 with TRBJ2-5; 14 nucleotides agree with TRBD2. Sequenced sample: peripheral blood. The CDR3 reads CASSPRTSGGWETQYF. CDR3 DNA sequence: TGTGCCAGCAGCCCCCGGACTAGCGGGGGGTGGGAGACCCAGTACTTC.